This TCR beta chain originates from a study of T cells in Graves' hyperthyroidism and ophthalmopathy. From RNA transcripts, TCR beta CDR3 regions were amplified. HTBI primers were employed in a first-round RT-PCR of the TCR CDR3. TCRdb processed the multiplex PCR reads anew with MiXCR; each CDR3 protein has one entry. The data hold under 450,000 distinct CDR3 sequences, with about 13% observed a single time. This clonotype has ten or more counts. Its antigen is unknown. General study points: In blood, most of the thyroid clonotypes expanded above 0.001 were also present.

Germline V gives CDR1 SGDLS, CDR2 YYNGEE. The CDR3 runs 15 residues. Trimming at V came to 6 bases and at J to 1 base, leaving 5 bases not matched to a gene. The J gene is TRBJ2-3, the V gene TRBV9; 10 bases agree with TRBD1. The origin of this receptor is a man aged 30-40 years with Graves' hyperthyroidism that later progressed to Graves' ophthalmopathy. Sequencing input: blood. Here the CDR3 DNA reads TGTGCCAGCAATGGGGACAGGGGAGGCACAGATACGCAGTATTTT. Translated: CASNGDRGGTDTQYF. The whole variable domain, remainder taken from reference TRBV9 and TRBJ2-3, is DSGVTQTPKHLITATGQRVTLRCSPRSGDLSVYWYQQSLDQGLQFLIQYYNGEERAKGNILERFSAQQFPDLHSELNLSSLELGDSALYFCASNGDRGGTDTQYFGPGTRLTVL.